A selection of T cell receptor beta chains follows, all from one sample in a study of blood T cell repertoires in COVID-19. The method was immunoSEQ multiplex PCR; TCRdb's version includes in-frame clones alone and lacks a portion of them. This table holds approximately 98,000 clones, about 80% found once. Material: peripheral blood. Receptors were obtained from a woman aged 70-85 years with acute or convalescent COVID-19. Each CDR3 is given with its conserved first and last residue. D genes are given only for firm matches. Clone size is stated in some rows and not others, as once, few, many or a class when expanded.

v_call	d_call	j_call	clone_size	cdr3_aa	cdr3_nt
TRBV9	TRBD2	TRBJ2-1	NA	CASSTRTSGINGNEQFF	TGTGCCAGCAGCACACGGACTAGCGGGATAAACGGCAATGAGCAGTTCTTC
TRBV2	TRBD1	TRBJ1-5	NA	CASSVAARGNQPQHF	TGTGCCAGCAGTGTGGCAGCCAGGGGGAATCAGCCCCAGCATTTT
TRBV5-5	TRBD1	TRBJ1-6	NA	CASMGQYNSPLHF	TGTGCCAGCATGGGACAGTATAATTCACCCCTCCACTTT
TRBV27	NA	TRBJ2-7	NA	CASSSLYEQYF	TGTGCCAGCAGTTCGTTATACGAGCAGTACTTC
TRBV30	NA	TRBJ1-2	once	CAWSGQLGYGYTF	TGTGCCTGGAGTGGGCAGCTAGGATATGGCTACACCTTC
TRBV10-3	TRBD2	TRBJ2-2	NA	CAISERGGRNTGELFF	TGTGCCATCAGTGAGCGGGGCGGGAGGAACACCGGGGAGCTGTTTTTT
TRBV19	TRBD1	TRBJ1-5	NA	CASSILQGIYQPQHF	TGTGCCAGTAGTATACTACAGGGGATCTATCAGCCCCAGCATTTT
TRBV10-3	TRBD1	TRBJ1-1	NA	CAISESVWDREFAEAFF	TGTGCCATCAGTGAGTCGGTTTGGGACAGGGAGTTCGCTGAAGCTTTCTTT
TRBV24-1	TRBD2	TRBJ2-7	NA	CATSDGLAGRRQYF	TGTGCCACCAGTGATGGGCTAGCGGGACGTCGGCAGTACTTC
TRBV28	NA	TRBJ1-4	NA	CASSFPGHYNEKLFF	TGTGCCAGCAGTTTCCCAGGACACTATAATGAAAAACTGTTTTTT
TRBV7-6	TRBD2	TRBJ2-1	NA	CASSPGLAGRYNEQFF	TGTGCCAGCAGCCCGGGACTAGCGGGGCGGTACAATGAGCAGTTCTTC
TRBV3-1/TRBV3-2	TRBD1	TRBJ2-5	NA	CASSQRTGWQETQYF	TGTGCCAGCAGCCAGAGGACAGGGTGGCAAGAGACCCAGTACTTC
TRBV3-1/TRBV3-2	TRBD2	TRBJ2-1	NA	CASSQSGGNEQFF	TGTGCCAGCAGCCAGAGCGGGGGGAATGAGCAGTTCTTC
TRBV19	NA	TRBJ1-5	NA	CASSIQADQPQHF	TGTGCCAGTAGTATACAGGCCGATCAGCCCCAGCATTTT
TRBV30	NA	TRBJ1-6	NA	CACGWGALPENSPLHF	TGTGCCTGCGGTTGGGGAGCCCTCCCCGAGAATTCACCCCTCCACTTT
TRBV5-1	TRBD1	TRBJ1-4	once	CASSAGTENEKLFF	TGCGCCAGCAGCGCCGGGACAGAGAATGAAAAACTGTTTTTT